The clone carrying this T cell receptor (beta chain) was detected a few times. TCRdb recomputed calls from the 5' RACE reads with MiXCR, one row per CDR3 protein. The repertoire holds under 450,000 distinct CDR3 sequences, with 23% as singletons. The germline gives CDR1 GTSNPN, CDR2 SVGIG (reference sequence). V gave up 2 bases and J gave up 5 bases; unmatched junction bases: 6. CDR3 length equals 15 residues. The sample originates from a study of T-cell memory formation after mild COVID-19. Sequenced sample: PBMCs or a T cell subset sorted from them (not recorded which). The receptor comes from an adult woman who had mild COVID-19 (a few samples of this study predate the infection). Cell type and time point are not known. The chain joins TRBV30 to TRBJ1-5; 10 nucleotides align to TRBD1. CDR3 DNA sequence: TGTGCCTGGAGTCCTGACAGGGGGCAATATCAGCCCCAGCATTTT. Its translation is CAWSPDRGQYQPQHF.